This T cell receptor (beta chain) appears in the sequencing data of a study of regulatory T cells. Study-wide results and limits: Hydrophobic residues at CDR3 positions 6 and 7 were enriched in conventional CD4+ T cells of CD3G-deficient patients.

The PCR used 52 TRBV and 13 TRBJ primers. Clones were sequenced by immunoSEQ multiplex PCR, and TCRdb holds only the in-frame ones, with some missing. The sample records about 30,000 clones, around 90% being singletons. As regards this clone: Its antigen is unknown.

The receptor comes from a person aged 18 to 29 with CD3G deficiency. Sequenced input: conventional CD4+ T cells sorted from blood.

The CDR3 sequence: CASSLGQGGGYTF. CDR3 in DNA: TGTGCCAGCAGTTTAGGACAGGGGGGTGGCTACACCTTC. This chain uses TRBV28 with TRBJ1-2; TRBD1 matches at 10 bases. Germline V gene lookup returns CDR1 MDHEN and CDR2 SYDVKM. With 2 bases clipped from V and 7 bases from J, the junction kept 1 base outside the gene matches. CDR3 size: 13 residues.